This is a list of T cell receptor beta chains from one sample in a study of blood T cell repertoires in COVID-19. Libraries were prepared by immunoSEQ multiplex PCR; TCRdb keeps only in-frame clonotypes and omits some of them. The table lists around 250,000 clones, over 80% of them singletons. The sequenced sample consisted of PBMCs or T cells enriched from blood (not recorded which). The receptors come from a human donor in a cohort exposed to, infected with or recovered from COVID-19 (not recorded which). The donor label of this sample is uncertain. The CDR3 runs from the conserved cysteine through the conserved F or W. The D gene is left open where the match is weak. A clone size is listed for some rows: how often the clone was seen (once, few, many), or a class if it is expanded.

>-|TRBV7-6|-|TRBJ2-5
TGTGCCAGCAGCTTAACCCCCCCCGGACTGGGGGAGACCCAGTACTTC
CASSLTPPGLGETQYF
>-|TRBV2|TRBD1|TRBJ1-5
TGTGCCAGCAGTTTGGACAGGGGGTCGCAGCCCCAGCATTTT
CASSLDRGSQPQHF
>-|TRBV9|TRBD2|TRBJ2-1
TGTGCCAGCAGCCCTAGCGGGGGGGCCTACAATGAGCAGTTCTTC
CASSPSGGAYNEQFF
>-|TRBV3-1/TRBV3-2|TRBD2|TRBJ2-3
TGTGCCAGCAGCAGCGGGGGTACAGATACGCAGTATTTT
CASSSGGTDTQYF
>-|TRBV30|-|TRBJ2-7
TGTGCCTGGAGTCCCGGAGGCAGGACCGAACACGAGCAGTACTTC
CAWSPGGRTEHEQYF
>-|TRBV29-1|-|TRBJ1-4
TGCAGCGCCCGACCAGGACGGGGTAATGAAAAACTGTTTTTT
CSARPGRGNEKLFF
>-|TRBV19|-|TRBJ1-1
TGTGCCAGTAGCCACAGGGCACGAAGGAACACTGAAGCTTTCTTT
CASSHRARRNTEAFF
>-|TRBV12-3/TRBV12-4|TRBD1|TRBJ1-2
TGTGCCAGCAGTGTCGACAGGGTCTATGGCTACACCTTC
CASSVDRVYGYTF
>few|TRBV4-2|-|TRBJ1-3
TGTGCCAGCAGCCAAGACAGGGGTGGTGGAAACACCATATATTTT
CASSQDRGGGNTIYF
>-|TRBV6-5|TRBD1|TRBJ1-1
TGTGCCAGCAGACGGAGTAGGGACAGCACTGAAGCTTTCTTT
CASRRSRDSTEAFF
>-|TRBV7-9|-|TRBJ2-1
TGTGCCAGCAGCTTAGATTGGGGGCTAGTCAATGAGCAGTTCTTC
CASSLDWGLVNEQFF
>-|TRBV24-1|-|TRBJ1-4
TGTGCCACCAGTGAAGGTGCAGGGCAGGAGGGTGAAAAACTGTTTTTT
CATSEGAGQEGEKLFF
>-|TRBV20-1|-|TRBJ1-2
TGCAGTGCTAGTCCTATCAGGGATGGCTACACCTTC
CSASPIRDGYTF
>-|TRBV19|-|TRBJ1-1
TGTGCCAGTATTACAGGGACCACTGAAGCTTTCTTT
CASITGTTEAFF
>-|TRBV7-9|-|TRBJ2-7
TGTGCCAGCAGCTTCTCCGGAGGCTACGAGCAGTACTTC
CASSFSGGYEQYF
>-|TRBV5-8|TRBD1|TRBJ2-7
TGTGCCAGCAGCTTCCGGGACAGGATTTCCTACGAGCAGTACTTC
CASSFRDRISYEQYF
>-|TRBV6-5|-|TRBJ2-3
TGTGCCAGCAGTTACTCCTCTCCGGGAACAGATACGCAGTATTTT
CASSYSSPGTDTQYF
>-|TRBV6-5|-|TRBJ2-7
TGTGCCAGCAGTTCCGGGAACTCCTACGAGCAGTACTTC
CASSSGNSYEQYF
>-|TRBV9|-|TRBJ2-2
TGTGCCAGCAGCATTTCTAGCGCGAACACCGGGGAGCTGTTTTTT
CASSISSANTGELFF
>-|TRBV11-2|-|TRBJ1-1
TGTGCCAGCAGCTTGCCTCGGGGGGAGTCGAACACTGAAGCTTTCTTT
CASSLPRGESNTEAFF
>few|TRBV10-3|TRBD1|TRBJ1-1
TGTGCCATCAGAGCCGGGACAGCGAGCCCCACTGAAGCTTTCTTT
CAIRAGTASPTEAFF
>-|TRBV7-9|TRBD2|TRBJ2-1
TGTGCCAGCAACCCCCTGGGCCAGCGGGGGGGCAATGAGCAGTTCTTC
CASNPLGQRGGNEQFF
>-|TRBV7-9|TRBD1|TRBJ2-5
TGTGCCAGTACAGGACAGGGGGTGGCGACCCAGTACTTC
CASTGQGVATQYF
>-|TRBV27|TRBD1|TRBJ1-1
TGTGCCAGCAGTCTCATCGGGACAGGGGACACTGAAGCTTTCTTT
CASSLIGTGDTEAFF
>-|TRBV7-2|-|TRBJ2-2
TGTGCCAGCAGCTTAGTGGCAGGCACCGGGGAGCTGTTTTTT
CASSLVAGTGELFF
>-|TRBV11-2|TRBD1|TRBJ2-5
TGTGCCAGCAGCTTAGTCCCCGACAGGGTAGAGACCCAGTACTTC
CASSLVPDRVETQYF
>-|TRBV19|TRBD1|TRBJ2-3
TGTGCCAGTACGAGGGACAGCGGCACAGATACGCAGTATTTT
CASTRDSGTDTQYF
>-|TRBV5-1|-|TRBJ2-3
TGCGCCAGCAGCTTAGGAGGGAAGAGCACAGATACGCAGTATTTT
CASSLGGKSTDTQYF
>-|TRBV5-1|TRBD1|TRBJ1-2
TGCGCCAGCCGGGCCAGGGGGGAAGAGGGCTACACCTTC
CASRARGEEGYTF
>once|TRBV30|TRBD1|TRBJ2-7
TGTGCCTGGACCTCAGGGGGCGACGAGCAGTACTTC
CAWTSGGDEQYF
>-|TRBV15|TRBD1|TRBJ2-3
TGTGCCACCAGCAGAGATGGACAGGGGTTAGATACGCAGTATTTT
CATSRDGQGLDTQYF
>-|TRBV13|-|TRBJ1-2
TGTGCCAGCAGCCCACGCGGGGCGGCTAGCACGTATGGCTACACCTTC
CASSPRGAASTYGYTF
>-|TRBV13|-|TRBJ1-1
TGTGCCAGCAGTTGGGGCGATCCGGGAGCTTTCTTT
CASSWGDPGAFF
>-|TRBV30|-|TRBJ2-2
TGTGCCTGGAGTCCCCTTGACACCGGGGAGCTGTTTTTT
CAWSPLDTGELFF
>-|TRBV6-5|-|TRBJ1-1
TGTGCCAGCAGTTACGGCGAGGGAGAGAACACTGAAGCTTTCTTT
CASSYGEGENTEAFF
>-|TRBV21-1|-|TRBJ2-3
TGTGCCAGCAGCAAAAAAGGGGTGACAGATACGCAGTATTTT
CASSKKGVTDTQYF
>once|TRBV11-2|TRBD1|TRBJ2-6
TGTGCCAGCAGCCCGGGACAGGCCGTCTCTGGGGCCAACGTCCTGACTTTC
CASSPGQAVSGANVLTF
>-|TRBV9|-|TRBJ2-7
TGTGCCAGCTCCCCAGGGCTTTCCTACGAGCAGTACTTC
CASSPGLSYEQYF
>-|TRBV12-3/TRBV12-4|-|TRBJ2-7
TGTGCCAGCAGTTTACTATCCTGGGAGGAGCAGTACTTC
CASSLLSWEEQYF
>-|TRBV9|-|TRBJ2-3
TGTGCCAGCGTTCGAGGGAGGGGGGATACAGATACGCAGTATTTT
CASVRGRGDTDTQYF
>-|TRBV6-4|-|TRBJ2-3
TGTGCCAGCAGTGAAGGCGGAGACACAGATACGCAGTATTTT
CASSEGGDTDTQYF
>-|TRBV6-6|TRBD1|TRBJ1-2
TGTGCCAGCAGTGACAGGGGAGAGGGTGGCTACACCTTC
CASSDRGEGGYTF
>-|TRBV19|TRBD1|TRBJ1-1
TGTGCCAGTAGTCCGGACAGGGGGTGGACTGAAGCTTTCTTT
CASSPDRGWTEAFF
>-|TRBV9|-|TRBJ1-6
TGTGCCAGCAGCGTATCCAACCCAGAGGGCTCACCCCTCCACTTT
CASSVSNPEGSPLHF
>-|TRBV15|TRBD1|TRBJ2-5
TGTGCCACCAGCAGCCGGGACAGCAAAGAGACCCAGTACTTC
CATSSRDSKETQYF
>-|TRBV20-1|-|TRBJ1-5
TGCAGTGCTAGTCAGGGGACCAATCAGCCCCAGCATTTT
CSASQGTNQPQHF
>-|TRBV5-4|-|TRBJ2-2
TGTGCCAGCAGTGATGCGTGGGCCAGGGGTCGAACCGGGGAGCTGTTTTTT
CASSDAWARGRTGELFF
>-|TRBV6-2/TRBV6-3|-|TRBJ1-5
TGTGCCAGCAGTTACCAGAACAGGGCGGGCAATCAGCCCCAGCATTTT
CASSYQNRAGNQPQHF
>-|TRBV6-1|-|TRBJ1-2
TGTGCCAGCAGTGAAGTACACAGGAACTATGGCTACACCTTC
CASSEVHRNYGYTF
>-|TRBV5-4|-|TRBJ2-5
TGTGCCAGCAGCTTGTTGGCAGTTCACCAAGAGACCCAGTACTTC
CASSLLAVHQETQYF